This T cell receptor (beta chain) derives from a study of OX40 agonist ivuxolimab in advanced cancers. Here immunoSEQ multiplex PCR was the method, and the copy in TCRdb shows in-frame clones only, minus some. The sample carries 100,000 to 120,000 clones, approximately 90% recorded once. This CDR3 has 16 residues. V lost 4 bases and J lost 9; bases outside the gene matches: 15. Germline CDR1 reads MNHEY; CDR2 reads SMNVEV (reference sequence). This sample comprised CD4+ or CD8+ T cells sorted from blood, obtained in a trial of the OX40 agonist ivuxolimab. This receptor was identified in an adult with an advanced solid tumor such as melanoma, head and neck, liver or kidney cancer. The chain is built from TRBV27 and TRBJ2-1; TRBD2 matches at 7 bases. The DNA for the CDR3 is TGTGCCAGCAGTTCCCCAGGAAAGGGGAGGGTGGGTGAGCAGTTCTTC. This codes for CASSSPGKGRVGEQFF.